This TCR beta chain derives from a study of CXCR3-negative and CXCR3-positive naive CD8 T cells. Overall study context: With about 1.5 +/- 0.3 million reads per library, the TRB reads numbered some 130 million in total.

Overall study findings and caveats: TRBV-TRBJ usage was similar across naive CXCR3 subsets but distinct in memory cells. The level of CXCR3 expression partially decreased after cryopreservation; the majority of assays used fresh PBMCs. Relative to memory CD8+ cells, whose diversity was much lower, both naive subsets had comparably high diversity. CXCR3-positive naive cells had more hydrophobic TRB CDR3s than CXCR3-negative naive cells.

The CDR3 is 15 amino acids. Looked up from germline, CDR1 is SQVTM and CDR2 is ANQGSEA. UMI labels and 5' RACE were used to prepare the TRB cDNA libraries. TCRdb re-analyzed the 5' RACE reads; it lists each CDR3 protein once, without DNA. Its clone listing holds nearly 90,000 distinct CDR3 sequences. A note on this clonotype: What it recognizes is unknown.

Sequenced sample: naive CXCR3+ CD8+ T cells from blood. Sample subset: CD45RO-CCR7+CD27+CD95- naive CD8+ T cells expressing CXCR3 (TNR3+). The chain combines TRBV29-1 with TRBJ1-3; TCRdb names TRBD1, which stays unverified in the absence of DNA. This sequence originates from a human donor in good health. Some clones in this sample may be carry-over from other donors' samples. This CDR3 is CSVQGLKPSGNTIYF. Combining the CDR3 with reference TRBV29-1 and TRBJ1-3 gives the whole variable domain SAVISQKPSRDICQRGTSLTIQCQVDSQVTMMFWYRQQPGQSLTLIATANQGSEATYESGFVIDKFPISRPNLTFSTLTVSNMSPEDSSIYLCSVQGLKPSGNTIYFGEGSWLTVV.